The rows below give T cell receptor beta chains drawn from one sample of a study of blood T cell repertoires in COVID-19. Only in-frame clones appear in the TCRdb table, and some are missing; sequencing was by immunoSEQ multiplex PCR. The sample has 110,000 or so clones; more than 75% are singletons. The sequenced sample consisted of peripheral blood. These receptor sequences come from a woman aged 40 to 50 with acute or convalescent COVID-19. CDR3s include the opening cysteine and the closing phenylalanine or tryptophan. D genes are given only for firm matches.

V gene,D gene,J gene,CDR3 protein
TRBV5-4,TRBD1,TRBJ1-1,CASSPTGGGKTEAFF
TRBV10-2,-,TRBJ1-4,CASSEAWTGDEKLFF
TRBV2,TRBD1,TRBJ1-2,CASVPAGQGPYGYTF
TRBV5-1,-,TRBJ2-3,CASSHFGPDSDTQYF
TRBV13,-,TRBJ2-7,CASSSGHFYEQYF
TRBV6-5,-,TRBJ1-2,CASRGSDSTYGYTF
TRBV5-8,TRBD2,TRBJ2-1,CASSLSGGNEQFF
TRBV5-1,TRBD2,TRBJ2-1,CASSLLAGEYNEQFF
TRBV24-1,TRBD1,TRBJ2-1,CATSGAGGSIGNEQFF
TRBV7-9,-,TRBJ1-6,CASSPSGSPLHF
TRBV9,-,TRBJ1-1,CASSPPIGRGTEAFF
TRBV4-2,TRBD1,TRBJ1-2,CASSQAQGQGSYGYTF
TRBV7-2,-,TRBJ1-5,CASSSDRNQPQHF
TRBV5-1,-,TRBJ1-6,CASSLEGSYNSPLHF
TRBV19,-,TRBJ2-1,CASSIDQGSNEQFF
TRBV5-4,-,TRBJ1-2,CASSFHQGGGYTF
TRBV5-6,-,TRBJ1-3,CASSLVGTTGNTIYF
TRBV6-5,-,TRBJ1-5,CAGGEAGIQPQHF
TRBV10-2,TRBD1,TRBJ2-4,CASSDWDRKNIQYF
TRBV11-2,-,TRBJ2-4,CASSPRGAKNIQYF
TRBV2,TRBD1,TRBJ1-5,CASSEGQGANQPQHF
TRBV7-2,TRBD1,TRBJ1-2,CASSLGQGFGYTF
TRBV30,-,TRBJ1-3,CAWAGQAGNTIYF
TRBV7-2,-,TRBJ2-7,CASSLPSYEQYF
TRBV3-1/TRBV3-2,-,TRBJ1-2,CASSQDRGAGYGYTF
TRBV6-4,TRBD1,TRBJ1-3,CASSDPGQGSSGNTIYF
TRBV14,-,TRBJ2-2,CASSPFFGELFF
TRBV4-1,-,TRBJ1-5,CASSQEGGSNQPQHF
TRBV7-2,TRBD1,TRBJ1-5,CASSGQGWSNQPQHF
TRBV19,TRBD1,TRBJ2-4,CASRDRGGKNIQYF
TRBV6-2/TRBV6-3,-,TRBJ1-2,CASSYGVRGRNYGYTF
TRBV5-1,TRBD2,TRBJ2-1,CASSRYGGGANEQFF
TRBV6-5,-,TRBJ1-2,CASSPGRRYGYTF
TRBV3-1/TRBV3-2,TRBD1,TRBJ1-5,CAARAGTGGNNQPQHF
TRBV5-1,TRBD1,TRBJ1-6,CASSTQGARSYNSPLHF
TRBV20-1,-,TRBJ2-7,CSASIEHYEQYF
TRBV7-2,-,TRBJ1-5,CASSPMPQNQPQHF
TRBV7-6,TRBD2,TRBJ2-2,CASSLPRGKGTNTGELFF
TRBV5-1,TRBD1,TRBJ2-7,CASSSTGTGTSSYEQYF
TRBV18,-,TRBJ2-3,CASSPKLVGKDTQYF
TRBV2,-,TRBJ1-6,CASSPRKRSSYNSPLHF
TRBV4-1,-,TRBJ2-7,CASSQDVATSAYEQYF
TRBV12-3/TRBV12-4,-,TRBJ1-3,CASSLGGGNTIYF
TRBV11-2,TRBD1,TRBJ1-1,CASSRTTGKNTEAFF
TRBV6-5,-,TRBJ1-5,CASSSSGFRQPQHF